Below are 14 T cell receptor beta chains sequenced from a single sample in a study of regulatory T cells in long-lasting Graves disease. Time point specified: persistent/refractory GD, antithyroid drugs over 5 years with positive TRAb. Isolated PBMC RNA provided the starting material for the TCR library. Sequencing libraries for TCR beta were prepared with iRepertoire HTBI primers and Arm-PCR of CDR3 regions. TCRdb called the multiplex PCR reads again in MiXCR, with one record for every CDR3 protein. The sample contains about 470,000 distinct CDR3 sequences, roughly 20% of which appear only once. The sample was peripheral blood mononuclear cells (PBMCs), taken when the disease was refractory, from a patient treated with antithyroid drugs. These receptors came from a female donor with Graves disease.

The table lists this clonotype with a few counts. As DNA, the CDR3 is TGTGCCAGCAGCTCTAGCGGGAGCGTCACCGGGGAGCTGTTTTTT. Encoded protein: CASSSSGSVTGELFF. The gene calls are TRBV13 and TRBJ2-2; TRBD2 aligns across 10 bases. The CDR3 totals 15 residues. Germline CDR1 and CDR2: PRHDT and FYEKMQ (reference sequence). Unmatched junction bases numbered 3, after V lost 4 bases and J lost 4 bases. The whole variable domain, filled in from reference TRBV13 and TRBJ2-2, reads AAGVIQSPRHLIKEKRETATLKCYPIPRHDTVYWYQQGPGQDPQFLISFYEKMQSDKGSIPDRFSAQQFSDYHSELNMSSLELGDSALYFCASSSSGSVTGELFFGEGSRLTVL.

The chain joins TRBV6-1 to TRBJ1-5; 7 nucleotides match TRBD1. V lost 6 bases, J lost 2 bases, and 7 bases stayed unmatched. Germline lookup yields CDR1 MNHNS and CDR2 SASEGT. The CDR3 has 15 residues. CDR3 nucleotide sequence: TGTGCCAGCAGACCCGACAGGGACGGCAATCAGCCCCAGCATTTT. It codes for CASRPDRDGNQPQHF.

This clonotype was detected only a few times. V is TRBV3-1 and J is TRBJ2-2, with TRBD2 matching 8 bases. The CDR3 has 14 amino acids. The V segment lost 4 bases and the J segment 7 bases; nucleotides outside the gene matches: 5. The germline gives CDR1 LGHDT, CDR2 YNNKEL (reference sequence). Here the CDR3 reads CASSPGLAGGELFF. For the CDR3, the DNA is TGTGCCAGCAGCCCCGGACTAGCCGGCGGGGAGCTGTTTTTT.

The CDR3 bases are TGTGCCAGTACCATGGAGGGGAACAATCAGCCCCAGCATTTT. It encodes CASTMEGNNQPQHF. The rearrangement links TRBV19 to TRBJ1-5, with D possibly matching TRBD1 (5 bases). Germline V lookup: CDR1 LNHDA, CDR2 SQIVND (reference sequence). The CDR3 runs 14 residues. V lost 7 bases and J 3 bases, leaving 13 bases between the germline ends.

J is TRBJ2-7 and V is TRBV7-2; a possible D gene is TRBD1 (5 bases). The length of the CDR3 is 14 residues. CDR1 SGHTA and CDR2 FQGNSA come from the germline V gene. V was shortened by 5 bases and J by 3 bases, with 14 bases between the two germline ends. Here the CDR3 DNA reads TGTGCCAGCAGCACCAGGACAATCAGCTACGAGCAGTACTTC. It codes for CASSTRTISYEQYF.

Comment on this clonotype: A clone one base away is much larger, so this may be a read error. CDR3 coding DNA: TGTGCCAGTTACAGGGTTGGGGAGACCCAGTACTTC. Amino acid sequence: CASYRVGETQYF. J is TRBJ2-5 and V is TRBV2, with D possibly TRBD1 on 6 matching bases. The V and J ends lost 9 bases and 5 bases respectively, with 13 bases between them. Germline values: CDR1 SNHLY, CDR2 FYNNEI. CDR3 length: 12 residues.

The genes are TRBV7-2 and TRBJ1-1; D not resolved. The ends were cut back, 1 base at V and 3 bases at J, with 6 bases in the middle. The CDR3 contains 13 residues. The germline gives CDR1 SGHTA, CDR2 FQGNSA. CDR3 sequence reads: CASSLDSHTEAFF. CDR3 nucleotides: TGTGCCAGCAGCTTAGACAGTCACACTGAAGCTTTCTTT.

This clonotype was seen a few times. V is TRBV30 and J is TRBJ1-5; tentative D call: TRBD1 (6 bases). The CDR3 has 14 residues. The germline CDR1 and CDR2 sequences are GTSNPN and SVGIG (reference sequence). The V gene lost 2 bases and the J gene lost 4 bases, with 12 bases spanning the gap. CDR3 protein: CAWSLQGDNQPQHF. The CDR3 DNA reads TGTGCCTGGAGTTTACAGGGCGATAATCAGCCCCAGCATTTT.

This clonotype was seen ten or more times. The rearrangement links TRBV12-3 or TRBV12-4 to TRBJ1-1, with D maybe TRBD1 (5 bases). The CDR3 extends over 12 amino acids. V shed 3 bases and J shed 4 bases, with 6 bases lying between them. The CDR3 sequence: CASSFGGTEAFF. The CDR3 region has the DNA TGTGCCAGCAGTTTTGGGGGCACTGAAGCTTTCTTT.

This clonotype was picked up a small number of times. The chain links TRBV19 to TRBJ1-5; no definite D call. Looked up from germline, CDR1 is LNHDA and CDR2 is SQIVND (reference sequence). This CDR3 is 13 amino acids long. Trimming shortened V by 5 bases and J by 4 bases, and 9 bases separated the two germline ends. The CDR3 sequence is CASSAGRNQPQHF. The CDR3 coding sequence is TGTGCCAGTAGTGCCGGACGGAATCAGCCCCAGCATTTT.

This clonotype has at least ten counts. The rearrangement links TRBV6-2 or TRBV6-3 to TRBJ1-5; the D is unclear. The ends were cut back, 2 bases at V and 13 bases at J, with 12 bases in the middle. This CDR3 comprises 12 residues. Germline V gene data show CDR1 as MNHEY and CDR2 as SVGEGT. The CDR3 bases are TGTGCCAGCAGTTACGGCGGGCCTAAACAGCATTTT. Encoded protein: CASSYGGPKQHF.

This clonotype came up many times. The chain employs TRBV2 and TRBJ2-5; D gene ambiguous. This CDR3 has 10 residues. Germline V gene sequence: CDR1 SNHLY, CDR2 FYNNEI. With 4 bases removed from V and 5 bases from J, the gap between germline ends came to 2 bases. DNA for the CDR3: TGTGCCAGCAGTGTTGAGACCCAGTACTTC. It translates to CASSVETQYF.

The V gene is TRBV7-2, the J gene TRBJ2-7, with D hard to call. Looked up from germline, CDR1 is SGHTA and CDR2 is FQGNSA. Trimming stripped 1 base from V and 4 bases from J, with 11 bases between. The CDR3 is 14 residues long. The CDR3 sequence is CASSLGDTYYEQYF. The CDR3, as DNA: TGTGCCAGCAGCTTAGGGGATACATATTACGAGCAGTACTTC.

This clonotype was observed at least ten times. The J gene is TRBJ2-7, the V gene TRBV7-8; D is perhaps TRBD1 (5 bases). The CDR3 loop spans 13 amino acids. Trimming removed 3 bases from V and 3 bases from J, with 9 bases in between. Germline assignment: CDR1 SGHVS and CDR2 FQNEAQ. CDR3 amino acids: CASSFDSHYEQYF. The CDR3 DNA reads TGTGCCAGCAGCTTCGACAGCCACTACGAGCAGTACTTC.